This paragraph covers one T cell receptor beta chain sequence. Its antigen is still unknown. The entry originates in a study of lymphopenia after photon versus proton radiotherapy. Points from the study as a whole: Only patients who died were analyzed for survival; proton advantage is unproven. After lymphocyte nadir, photon-treated repertoires showed oligoclonal expansion, especially CD8+ Temra.

The germline V gene encodes CDR1 SNHLY and CDR2 FYNNEI. The ends were cut back, 4 bases at V and 5 bases at J, with 12 bases in the middle. The CDR3 runs to 13 residues. The protocol was immunoSEQ multiplex PCR, while the TCRdb copy is restricted to in-frame clones and leaves out a portion. The sample yields 70,000 or so clones, approximately 90% seen once. The rearrangement uses TRBV2 and TRBJ2-7, with D perhaps TRBD2 (5 bases). This receptor was identified in a woman in her thirties or forties with cholangiocarcinoma. This specimen was peripheral blood, taken from a patient treated with photon-based radiotherapy. In DNA, the CDR3 is TGTGCCAGCAGTGCGGGGAATTGGGACGAGCAGTACTTC. Protein: CASSAGNWDEQYF.